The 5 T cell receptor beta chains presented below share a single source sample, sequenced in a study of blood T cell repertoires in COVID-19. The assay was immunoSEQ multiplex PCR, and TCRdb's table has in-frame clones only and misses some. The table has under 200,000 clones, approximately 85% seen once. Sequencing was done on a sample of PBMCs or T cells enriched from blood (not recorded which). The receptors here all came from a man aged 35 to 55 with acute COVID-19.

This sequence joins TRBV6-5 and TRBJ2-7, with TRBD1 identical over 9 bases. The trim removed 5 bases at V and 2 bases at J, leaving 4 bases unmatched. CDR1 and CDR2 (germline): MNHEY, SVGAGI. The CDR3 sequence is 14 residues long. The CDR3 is CASSPTGGTYEQYF. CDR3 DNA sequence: TGTGCCAGCAGTCCGACAGGGGGAACCTACGAGCAGTACTTC.

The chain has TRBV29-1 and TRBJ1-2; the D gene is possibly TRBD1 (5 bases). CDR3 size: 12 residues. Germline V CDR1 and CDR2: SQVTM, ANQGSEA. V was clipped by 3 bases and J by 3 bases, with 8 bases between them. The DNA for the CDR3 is TGCAGCGTTGACAGGGTCGACTATGGCTACACCTTC. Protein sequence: CSVDRVDYGYTF.

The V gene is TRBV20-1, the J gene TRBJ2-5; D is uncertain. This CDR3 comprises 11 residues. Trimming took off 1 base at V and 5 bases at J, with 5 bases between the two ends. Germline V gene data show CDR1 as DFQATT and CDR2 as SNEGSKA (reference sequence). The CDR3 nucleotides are TGCAGTGCTAGAGGTATCGAGACCCAGTACTTC. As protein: CSARGIETQYF.

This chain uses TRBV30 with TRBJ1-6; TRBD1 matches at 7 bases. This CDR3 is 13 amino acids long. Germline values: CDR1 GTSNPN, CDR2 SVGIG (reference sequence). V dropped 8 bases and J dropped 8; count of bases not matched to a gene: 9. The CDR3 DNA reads TGTGCCCGGGGGGAGGGGGCCGATTCACCCCTCCACTTT. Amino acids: CARGEGADSPLHF.

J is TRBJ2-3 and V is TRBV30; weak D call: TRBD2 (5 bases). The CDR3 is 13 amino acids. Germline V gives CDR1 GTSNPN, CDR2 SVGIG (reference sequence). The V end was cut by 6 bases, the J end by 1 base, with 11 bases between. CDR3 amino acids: CACRLTGTDTQYF. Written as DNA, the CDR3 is TGTGCCTGTCGACTAACCGGCACAGATACGCAGTATTTT.